This paragraph covers one TCR beta chain sequence. There are 15 residues in the CDR3. Trimming at V came to 5 bases and at J to 2 bases, leaving 9 bases not matched to a gene. Germline V lookup: CDR1 LGHDT, CDR2 YNNKEL (reference sequence). The assay was immunoSEQ multiplex PCR, and TCRdb's table has in-frame clones only and misses some. This repertoire shows roughly 200,000 clones, roughly 87% found once; its top ten account for around 2.1%. The record originates from a study of blood T cell repertoires in COVID-19. Source material: PBMCs or T cells enriched from blood (not recorded which). This receptor was taken from a woman aged 30 to 39 who had recovered from COVID-19. This chain connects TRBV3-1 (or the pseudogene TRBV3-2) to TRBJ2-7; 7 nucleotides line up with TRBD2. The CDR3 DNA reads TGTGCCAGCAGCAGGGAATGGGGGGGAACCTACGAGCAGTACTTC. This translates into CASSREWGGTYEQYF.